This T cell receptor (beta chain) was recovered during a study of control samples from healthy donors and cancer patients. The CDR3 loop spans 20 amino acids. Trimming at V came to 1 base and at J to 6 bases, leaving 17 bases not matched to a gene. Germline CDR1 is LNHNV and CDR2 is YYDKDF (reference sequence). Only in-frame clones appear in the TCRdb table, and some are missing; sequencing was by immunoSEQ multiplex PCR. The sample shows about 59,000 clones, more than 90% of them seen only once. This receptor was obtained from a man in his forties or fifties with colorectal cancer. The V gene is TRBV15, the J gene TRBJ2-3; 12 nucleotides line up with TRBD2. The sample taken for sequencing was PBMCs. In DNA form, the CDR3 reads TGTGCCACCAGCAGAGGGGGACTCCGTCCTAGCGGGGGGGCCATCGATACGCAGTATTTT. Encoded protein: CATSRGGLRPSGGAIDTQYF. Supplemented by reference TRBV15 and TRBJ2-3, the full variable domain reads DAMVIQNPRYQVTQFGKPVTLSCSQTLNHNVMYWYQQKSSQAPKLLFHYYDKDFNNEADTPDNFQSRRPNTSFCFLDIRSPGLGDTAMYLCATSRGGLRPSGGAIDTQYFGPGTRLTVL.